The 14 T cell receptor beta chains reported below all come from one sample, sequenced in a study of T cell repertoires in cytomegalovirus infection. MiXCR was run by TCRdb on the reads, yielding one entry per CDR3 protein. This sample has hundreds of thousands of distinct CDR3 sequences, with about 44% found just once. Antigens of these TCRs are unknown. Here the sequenced sample was cultured PBMCs, taken from culture after CMV antigen stimulation. The receptors were sampled from a human donor in good health (CMV status not recorded). Some clones in this sample may be carry-over from other donors' samples.

The chain has TRBV6-1 and TRBJ1-6; the D is unclear. V dropped 1 base and J dropped 0 bases, with 10 bases sitting between them. This CDR3 is built from 17 residues. CDR1 and CDR2 (germline): MNHNS, SASEGT. The CDR3 DNA is TGTGCCAGCAGTGAAGACCCCGGTTACTCCTATAATTCACCCCTCCACTTT. Its translation is CASSEDPGYSYNSPLHF.

J is TRBJ1-1 and V is TRBV7-2, with D unresolved. V lost 3 bases and J 10 bases, leaving 15 bases between the germline ends. There are 13 residues in the CDR3. Germline V gene lookup returns CDR1 SGHTA and CDR2 FQGNSA. CDR3 nucleotide sequence: TGTGCCAGCAGCTTTCAACAGAGCCTAGGAGCTTTCTTT. It codes for CASSFQQSLGAFF.

The CDR3 nucleotides read TGCAGTGCTAGAGATGGGAGGAGACAAGAGACCCAGTACTTC. Amino acid sequence: CSARDGRRQETQYF. This chain joins TRBV20-1 and TRBJ2-5; possible D gene TRBD2, 6 bases. V gave up 0 bases and J gave up 2 bases, with 10 bases separating them. Germline loops: CDR1 DFQATT, CDR2 SNEGSKA (reference sequence). This CDR3 has 14 amino acids.

The chain has TRBV7-2 and TRBJ1-6; D gene ambiguous. Trimming cost V 1 base and J 9 bases, with 7 bases left between them. The CDR3 sequence is 13 residues long. Germline CDR1 and CDR2: SGHTA and FQGNSA. CDR3 DNA sequence: TGTGCCAGCAGCTTAGATGTAGGTTCACCCCTCCACTTT. Translating gives CASSLDVGSPLHF.

The V call is TRBV7-2, the J call TRBJ2-7, with 7 bases lining up with TRBD2. V shed 1 base, J shed 2 bases, and the junction held 5 bases outside the gene matches. The CDR3 consists of 15 residues. Germline V lookup: CDR1 SGHTA, CDR2 FQGNSA. The CDR3 protein is CASSLEGTTAYEQYF. The CDR3 DNA reads TGTGCCAGCAGCTTAGAGGGGACTACAGCCTACGAGCAGTACTTC.

This clonotype was observed a few times. The chain carries TRBV11-2 and TRBJ2-7; D may be TRBD2 (6 bases). The CDR3 is made up of 13 amino acids. Germline CDR1 and CDR2: SGHAT and FQNNGV. Deletions cut 5 bases from V and 7 bases from J, with 15 bases between. DNA for the CDR3: TGTGCCAGCAGCCCCGGGGGAGCAGAAGAGCAGTACTTC. This sequence encodes CASSPGGAEEQYF.

The chain joins TRBV6-8 to TRBJ2-4; unclear D gene. The germline gives CDR1 MNHGY, CDR2 SAAAGT. The CDR3 consists of 14 residues. Trimming shortened V by 7 bases and J by 2 bases, and 12 bases separated the two germline ends. CDR3 DNA sequence: TGTGCCAGCAAGGCCGCACTACCCAAAAACATTCAGTACTTC. Translation: CASKAALPKNIQYF.

The V call is TRBV7-4, the J call TRBJ1-1; TRBD1 matches 8 bases. Looked up from germline, CDR1 is SGHVT and CDR2 is SQSDAQ. The CDR3 length is 15 residues. V shed 5 bases, J shed 4 bases, and the junction held 9 bases outside the gene matches. Here the CDR3 reads CASSLWTGPRTEAFF. The CDR3 DNA follows: TGTGCCAGCAGCCTATGGACAGGGCCTCGCACTGAAGCTTTCTTT. Complete variable domain (other parts from reference TRBV7-4 and TRBJ1-1): GAGVSQSPRYKVAKRGRDVALRCDSISGHVTLYWYRQTLGQGSEVLTYSQSDAQRDKSGRPSGRFSAERPERSVSTLKIQRTEQGDSAVYLCASSLWTGPRTEAFFGQGTRLTVV.

This clonotype has a handful of counts. The gene calls are TRBV7-8 and TRBJ2-5, with 14 bases aligning to TRBD2. CDR3 size: 14 residues. Losses at the gene ends were 7 bases for V and 4 bases for J; bases not matched to a gene: 2. Germline loops: CDR1 SGHVS, CDR2 FQNEAQ. CDR3 bases: TGTGCCAGCAACGGACTAGCGGGAGGAGAGACCCAGTACTTC. The encoded protein is CASNGLAGGETQYF.

The chain recombines TRBV6-2 or TRBV6-3 with TRBJ1-5; D gene unclear. The V gene lost 7 bases and the J gene lost 5 bases, with 21 bases spanning the gap. CDR3 length: 16 residues. Germline V gives CDR1 MNHEY, CDR2 SVGEGT. CDR3 sequence reads: CASTRGSHGAYQPQHF. CDR3 nucleotides: TGTGCCAGCACCCGAGGGTCCCATGGAGCCTATCAGCCCCAGCATTTT.

This clonotype showed up many times. This chain uses TRBV7-2 with TRBJ2-1, with D possibly TRBD1 on 6 matching bases. The CDR3 covers 17 residues. With 1 base removed from V and 3 bases from J, the gap between germline ends came to 16 bases. Per germline, CDR1 SGHTA and CDR2 FQGNSA. The CDR3 nucleotides read TGTGCCAGCAGCTTAGGAGGGGCCCAGGGGAACTACAATGAGCAGTTCTTC. This translates into CASSLGGAQGNYNEQFF.

This rearrangement joins TRBV2 to TRBJ2-1; 11 bases align to TRBD2. The CDR3 loop spans 15 amino acids. V lost 6 bases and J lost 6; bases outside the gene matches: 7. The germline V gene has CDR1 SNHLY and CDR2 FYNNEI. The CDR3 region has the DNA TGTGCCAGCAGGACTAGCGGGGAATTACGCAATGAGCAGTTCTTC. It specifies CASRTSGELRNEQFF.

This clonotype occurred a few times. The V call is TRBV7-6, the J call TRBJ1-6; D perhaps matches TRBD1 (5 bases). Trimming removed 1 base from V and 0 bases from J, with 13 bases in between. This CDR3 has 18 amino acids. Germline CDR1 reads SGHVS; CDR2 reads FNYEAQ. The CDR3 nucleotides read TGTGCCAGCAGCTTAGAGTCGGGGGGAAGCTCCTATAATTCACCCCTCCACTTT. It specifies CASSLESGGSSYNSPLHF. Full variable domain (outside the CDR3, taken from reference TRBV7-6 and TRBJ1-6): GAGVSQSPRYKVTKRGQDVALRCDPISGHVSLYWYRQALGQGPEFLTYFNYEAQQDKSGLPNDRFSAERPEGSISTLTIQRTEQRDSAMYRCASSLESGGSSYNSPLHFGNGTRLTVT.

The rearrangement links TRBV7-2 to TRBJ2-7; D may match TRBD1 or TRBD2 (5 bases each). V lost 1 base and J lost 4, with 11 bases in between. The CDR3 length is 14 residues. Germline V gene lookup returns CDR1 SGHTA and CDR2 FQGNSA. CDR3 sequence reads: CASSLVPGQYEQYF. CDR3 DNA: TGTGCCAGCAGCTTAGTGCCGGGGCAATACGAGCAGTACTTC. Full variable domain (missing parts from reference TRBV7-2 and TRBJ2-7): GAGVSQSPSNKVTEKGKDVELRCDPISGHTALYWYRQSLGQGLEFLIYFQGNSAPDKSGLPSDRFSAERTGGSVSTLTIQRTQQEDSAVYLCASSLVPGQYEQYFGPGTRLTVT.